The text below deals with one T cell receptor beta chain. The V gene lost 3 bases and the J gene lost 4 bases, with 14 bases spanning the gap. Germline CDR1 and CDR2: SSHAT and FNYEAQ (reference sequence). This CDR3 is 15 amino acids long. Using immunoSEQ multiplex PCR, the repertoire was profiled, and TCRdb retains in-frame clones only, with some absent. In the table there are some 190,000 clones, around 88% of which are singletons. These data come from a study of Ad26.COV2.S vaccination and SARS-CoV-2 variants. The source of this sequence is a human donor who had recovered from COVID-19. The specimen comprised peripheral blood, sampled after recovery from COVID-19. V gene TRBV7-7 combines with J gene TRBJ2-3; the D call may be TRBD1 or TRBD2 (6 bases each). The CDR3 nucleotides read TGTGCCAGCAGCTTGTCGTCGGGGGCGGCAGATACGCAGTATTTT. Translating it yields CASSLSSGAADTQYF.